These 10 T cell receptor beta chains share one sample of origin, sequenced in a study of glioma-infiltrating T cells. Using RNA template, CDR3s of TCR alpha and beta were amplified with iRepertoire arm-PCR. In TCRdb, the multiplex PCR reads were re-called with MiXCR into one record per CDR3 protein. The sample lists 4,900 or so distinct CDR3 sequences, around 29% seen once, with under 7.5% in the top ten. The sequenced sample consisted of glioma tissue, nonneoplastic brain tissue, or PBMCs (not recorded which). These receptors came from a human donor with low-grade glioma or glioblastoma, undergoing nonglioma brain surgery, or in good health (not recorded which).

Remarks on this clonotype: The junction shows a germline mismatch at one end, possibly a read error. This chain uses TRBV27 with TRBJ1-3; a possible D gene is TRBD1 (5 bases). Looked up from germline, CDR1 is MNHEY and CDR2 is SMNVEV (reference sequence). The CDR3 covers 15 residues. The CDR3 loop is CACRVSPAPGNTIYF. As DNA, the CDR3 is TGTGCCTGCAGGGTGTCCCCCGCCCCTGGAAACACCATATATTTT.

This clonotype rates as medium-sized. The chain joins TRBV4-1 to TRBJ2-5, with D possibly TRBD2 on 7 matching bases. The germline V and J ends were trimmed by 0 bases and 4 bases, with 12 bases remaining between them. Germline-derived CDR1 and CDR2 are MGHRA and YSYEKL. The length of the CDR3 is 15 residues. CDR3 sequence (DNA): TGCGCCAGCAGCCAAGAGCGGGGGCCGACAGAGACCCAGTACTTC. Amino acid sequence: CASSQERGPTETQYF.

This clonotype is labeled medium-sized. V usage is TRBV6-1 and J usage is TRBJ2-3, with 8 bases matching TRBD2. The germline V gene encodes CDR1 MNHNS and CDR2 SASEGT. V gave up 6 bases and J gave up 11 bases; unmatched junction bases: 7. The CDR3 has 12 residues. The CDR3 spells CASRTGGTLQYF. The CDR3 bases are TGTGCCAGCAGAACGGGGGGGACCCTGCAGTATTTT.

The rearrangement links TRBV6-4 to TRBJ1-6; D is perhaps TRBD1 (5 bases). The germline V gene has CDR1 MRHNA and CDR2 SNTAGT. The CDR3 loop spans 15 amino acids. V dropped 6 bases and J dropped 10 bases, with 19 bases sitting between them. CDR3 sequence (DNA): TGTGCCAGCAGAGCATCAGGGCAGGGTAAATCACCCCTCCACTTT. Translating gives CASRASGQGKSPLHF.

This chain connects TRBV30 to TRBJ2-1, with a weak D call TRBD1 (6 bases). The CDR3 runs 14 residues. Between the trimmed V and J ends, which lost 2 bases and 5 bases, there was a span of 13 bases. Germline loops: CDR1 GTSNPN, CDR2 SVGIG (reference sequence). This CDR3 reads CAWSSRYRDNEQFF. The CDR3 DNA reads as TGTGCCTGGAGTTCACGGTACAGGGACAATGAGCAGTTCTTC.

Points on this clonotype: This may be a read error, as it is one base from a much larger clone. The chain uses TRBV11-1 and TRBJ1-1; D is undetermined. CDR3 length equals 13 residues. CDR1 is SGHAT, CDR2 FQDESV, per germline (reference sequence). The chain's CDR3 is CASSLSMFAEASF. CDR3 DNA sequence: TGTGCCAGCAGCTTAAGTATGTTCGCTGAAGCTTCCTTT. The whole variable domain, filled in from reference TRBV11-1 and TRBJ1-1, reads EAEVAQSPRYKITEKSQAVAFWCDPISGHATLYWYRQILGQGPELLVQFQDESVVDDSQLPKDRFSAERLKGVDSTLKIQPAELGDSAMYLCASSLSMFAEASFGQGTRLTVV.

This clonotype ranks as medium-sized. The CDR3 region is CASSFQLAGGRLNTGELFF. CDR3 nucleotides: TGTGCCAGCAGCTTTCAACTAGCGGGGGGGCGCTTGAACACCGGGGAGCTGTTTTTT. The rearrangement uses TRBV7-2 and TRBJ2-2; the match to TRBD2 covers 13 bases. The CDR3 length is 19 residues. Per the germline V gene, CDR1 is SGHTA and CDR2 is FQGNSA. V lost 3 bases to trimming and J lost 1 base; unmatched junction nucleotides: 8.

In this sample, this clonotype is medium-sized. CDR3 coding DNA: TGTGCCAGCAGTTTATCGACTATTTTCAATGAGCAGTTCTTC. This translates into CASSLSTIFNEQFF. This chain links TRBV28 with TRBJ2-1; TRBD2 might be the D (5 bases). Germline CDR1 and CDR2: MDHEN and SYDVKM. This CDR3 region has 14 residues. With 1 base removed from V and 6 bases from J, the gap between germline ends came to 10 bases.

This chain connects TRBV28 to TRBJ2-3, with D tentatively TRBD1 (5 bases). The last part of the DNA fits TRBJ1-5 better; the J call may be wrong. The CDR3 length is 13 residues. The germline gives CDR1 MDHEN, CDR2 SYDVKM. The CDR3 DNA reads TGTGCCACCTTTGGGGCCCTAAGAGATACGCAGCATTTT. This sequence encodes CATFGALRDTQHF.

The chain has TRBV28 and TRBJ1-1, with D uncertain. CDR3 length equals 15 residues. Trimming took off 7 bases at V and 2 bases at J, with 17 bases between the two ends. Germline V gene sequence: CDR1 MDHEN, CDR2 SYDVKM. The CDR3 is CASNTETSFNTEAFF. In nucleotides, the CDR3 is TGTGCCAGCAATACAGAAACATCATTTAACACTGAAGCTTTCTTT.